The present T cell receptor (beta chain) was sequenced within a study of T cell responses to AZD1222 COVID-19 vaccine. On the study more broadly: Pooling was applied to second doses at about 4 or about 12 weeks.

Concerning this clone itself: Antigen specificity is unknown.

The repertoire was sequenced with immunoSEQ multiplex PCR; TCRdb's copy has only in-frame clones and lacks some. The profile shows approximately 27,000 clones, around 90% of them singletons. General study points: Among spike-specific TCRs, nearly half reportedly target unmutated variant regions. The study sampled repertoires only after the peak T cell response.

The germline V gene encodes CDR1 SGHNT and CDR2 YENEEA. CDR3 length: 12 residues. The V end was cut by 6 bases, the J end by 1 base, with 6 bases between. The sequences come from peripheral blood, collected on day 0 of AZD1222 vaccination. The rearrangement joins TRBV11-3 to TRBJ2-5; D gene ambiguous. This receptor was identified in an adult in good health. The CDR3 DNA reads TGTGCCAGCAGTTCTAGCCAAGAGACCCAGTACTTC. Protein: CASSSSQETQYF. The full variable domain, in which reference TRBV11-3 and TRBJ2-5 provide the parts outside the CDR3, is EAGVVQSPRYKIIEKKQPVAFWCNPISGHNTLYWYLQNLGQGPELLIRYENEEAVDDSQLPKDRFSAERLKGVDSTLKIQPAELGDSAVYLCASSSSQETQYFGPGTRLLVL.